This T cell receptor beta chain was documented in a study of blood T cells in healthy people across ages (dated by TCRdb to between 2015 and 2017). General notes on the study: Template switching captured roughly one uniquely barcoded TCR beta cDNA molecule per two T cells in model experiments. For two donors (one aged 18 to 29 and one aged 80 or older), the study analyzed two additional independent replicas of 1 million unique cDNA reads from the same blood draw. To avoid experimental bias, donors of different ages were distributed randomly across sequencing lanes. Donors were grouped into four age groups: young (average roughly 15 years), middle-aged (under 40), aged (62) and long-lived (around 82). Using deep sequencing normalized with unique cDNA molecular identifiers, the study measured how TCR beta repertoire diversity changes with age.

Library preparation employed 5' RACE. A second roughly 7 to 12 cycle PCR used a sample-barcoded 5' primer and a J-beta primer mix. A unique molecular identifier was introduced onto each TCR beta cDNA molecule by a template-switch 5' adaptor carrying 12 random nucleotides. Each sample yielded at least 2.5 million CDR3-containing paired-end reads. All of the RNA was converted into first-strand cDNA using the Mint cDNA synthesis kit, with a TRBC-specific oligonucleotide serving as the primer. Following uracil-DNA glycosylase treatment, a first 18-cycle PCR with universal primers M1SS and BC2_uni_R was performed on all cDNA. For the original study's pipeline: For normalization, 1 million high-quality reads were randomly selected from each sample, with every read carrying a distinct molecular identifier. Reads sharing molecular identifiers were discarded rather than binned into consensus sequences. MiTCR, run with a Q25 quality threshold and the strictest error-elimination algorithm, handled CDR3 identification, clonotype clustering and error correction. A nonparametric unseen species model using Euler transformation provided a lower-bound estimate of total TCR beta diversity. TCRdb redid the processing of the public reads, applying fastp at Q25 and MiXCR, and retained in-frame beta chains. Each entry is one CDR3 protein sequence, shown with its most common DNA and genes. What appears here as the V and J calls and clone size reflects TCRdb's work, not the paper's. The sample table shows 1.8 million or so distinct CDR3 sequences, and roughly two fifths are seen once. The leading ten clones occupy 20% to 25% of the sample.

Sequences MNHEY (CDR1) and SVGEGT (CDR2) are obtained from the germline V gene. Trimming leaves V shorter by 9 bases and J shorter by 2 bases, with the junction holding 19 bases beyond the gene matches. CDR3 length: 19 amino acids, cysteine to phenylalanine. Just the 57-base CDR3 DNA is kept, in frame starting at base 1. Systemically healthy Caucasian individuals from Russia, approximately 39 in total and aged about 6 to 95 years, were included as donors. Approximately 9.3 milliliters of peripheral blood were drawn from each donor into EDTA-treated Vacutainer tubes. Ficoll-Paque density-gradient centrifugation was used to isolate PBMCs, with at least 6.5 million per sample. Total RNA, at least 6 micrograms per sample, was extracted from PBMCs with Trizol reagent. Naive CD45RAhigh/CD27high T cell percentages were measured by flow cytometry on a PBMC aliquot from every donor. The research as a whole found: The long-lived group showed more naive CD4+ T cells, fewer expanded clones and increased TCR diversity than the aged group, suggesting age selection. Observed TCR beta diversity correlated strongly with the percentage of naive T cells measured by flow cytometry. Estimates of total diversity based on one million sequenced T cells were considered lower bounds and underestimates. Since profiling was done on bulk unsorted PBMCs, naive and antigen-experienced compartments could not be conclusively compared. As age increased, observed TCR beta diversity per million T cells dropped in a roughly linear way, and a significant reduction was already evident by age about 40. Because donor CMV infection status was unknown, age-related changes in expanded clonotypes were potentially confounded.

About this clonotype itself: Its specific antigen is unknown. No base quality information exists; no much larger clone differs at one position.

Material for sequencing was blood. This sequence was found in a human donor in good health. The rearranged segments are TRBV6-2 or TRBV6-3 and TRBJ2-1, and TRBD1 matches 10 of the central bases. In nucleotide form, the sequence is TGTGCCAGTATTCGTGCGGGACAGGGGATTCGGAGCCCCTACAATGAGCAGTTCTTC. This gives the protein CASIRAGQGIRSPYNEQFF.